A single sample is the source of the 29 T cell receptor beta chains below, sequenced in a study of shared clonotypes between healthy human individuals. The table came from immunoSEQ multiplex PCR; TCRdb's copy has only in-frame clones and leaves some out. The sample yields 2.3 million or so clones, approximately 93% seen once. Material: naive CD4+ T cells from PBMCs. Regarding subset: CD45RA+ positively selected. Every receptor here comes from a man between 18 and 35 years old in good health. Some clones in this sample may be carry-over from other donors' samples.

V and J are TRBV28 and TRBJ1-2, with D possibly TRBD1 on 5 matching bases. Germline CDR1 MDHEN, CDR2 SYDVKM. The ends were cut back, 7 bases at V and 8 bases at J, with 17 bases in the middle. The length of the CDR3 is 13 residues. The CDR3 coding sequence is TGTGCCAGCACCCCCGGGCAGGGCGGGGGCTACACCTTC. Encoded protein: CASTPGQGGGYTF.

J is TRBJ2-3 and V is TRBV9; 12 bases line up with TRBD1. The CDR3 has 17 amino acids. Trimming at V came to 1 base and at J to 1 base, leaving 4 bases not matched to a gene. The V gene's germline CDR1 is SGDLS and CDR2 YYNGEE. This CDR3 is CASSVWGTGGGTDTQYF. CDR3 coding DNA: TGTGCCAGCAGCGTATGGGGGACAGGGGGCGGCACAGATACGCAGTATTTT.

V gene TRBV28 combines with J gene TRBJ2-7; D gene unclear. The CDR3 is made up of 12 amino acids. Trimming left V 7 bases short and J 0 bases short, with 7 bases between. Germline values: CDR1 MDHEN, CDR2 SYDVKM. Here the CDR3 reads CASKAPSYEQYF. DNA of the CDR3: TGTGCCAGCAAAGCTCCCTCCTACGAGCAGTACTTC.

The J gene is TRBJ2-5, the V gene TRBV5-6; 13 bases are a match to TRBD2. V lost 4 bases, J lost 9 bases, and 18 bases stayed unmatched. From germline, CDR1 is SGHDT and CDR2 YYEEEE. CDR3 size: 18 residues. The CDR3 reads CASSPTGLTSGRPFAQYF. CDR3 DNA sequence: TGTGCCAGCAGCCCTACAGGGTTGACTAGCGGGAGGCCGTTCGCCCAGTACTTC.

CDR3: CASSPRAGTYNEQFF. In DNA form, the CDR3 reads TGTGCCAGCAGCCCACGGGCGGGCACATACAATGAGCAGTTCTTC. This chain links TRBV9 with TRBJ2-1; tentatively, D is TRBD2 (5 bases). This CDR3 is 15 amino acids long. Germline V gives CDR1 SGDLS, CDR2 YYNGEE. The ends were cut back, 4 bases at V and 4 bases at J, with 15 bases in the middle.

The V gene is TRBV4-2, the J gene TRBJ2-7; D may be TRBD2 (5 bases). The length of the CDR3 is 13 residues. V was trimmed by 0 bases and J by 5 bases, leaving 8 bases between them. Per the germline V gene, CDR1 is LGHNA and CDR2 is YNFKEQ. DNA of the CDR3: TGTGCCAGCAGCCAAGATGCCGGGGACGAGCAGTACTTC. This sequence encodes CASSQDAGDEQYF.

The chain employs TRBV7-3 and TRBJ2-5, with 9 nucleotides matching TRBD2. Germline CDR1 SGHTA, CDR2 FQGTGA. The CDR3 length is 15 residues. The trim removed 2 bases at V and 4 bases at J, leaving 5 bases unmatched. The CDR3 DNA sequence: TGTGCCAGCAGCTTAGTGGCGGGAGGGCTAGAGACCCAGTACTTC. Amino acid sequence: CASSLVAGGLETQYF.

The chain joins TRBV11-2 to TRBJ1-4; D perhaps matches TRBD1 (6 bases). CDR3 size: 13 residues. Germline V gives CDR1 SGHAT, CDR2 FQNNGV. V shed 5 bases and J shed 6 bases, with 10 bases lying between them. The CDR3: CASSPRTDEKLFF. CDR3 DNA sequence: TGTGCCAGCAGCCCTCGGACAGATGAAAAACTGTTTTTT.

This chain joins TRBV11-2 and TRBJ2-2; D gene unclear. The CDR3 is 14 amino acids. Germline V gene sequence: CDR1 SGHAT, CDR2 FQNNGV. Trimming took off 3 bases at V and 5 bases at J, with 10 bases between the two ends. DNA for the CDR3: TGTGCCAGCAGCTTCCAAACGAGGACCGGGGAGCTGTTTTTT. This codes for CASSFQTRTGELFF. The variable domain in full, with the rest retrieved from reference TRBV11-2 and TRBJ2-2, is EAGVAQSPRYKIIEKRQSVAFWCNPISGHATLYWYQQILGQGPKLLIQFQNNGVVDDSQLPKDRFSAERLKGVDSTLKIQPAKLEDSAVYLCASSFQTRTGELFFGEGSRLTVL.

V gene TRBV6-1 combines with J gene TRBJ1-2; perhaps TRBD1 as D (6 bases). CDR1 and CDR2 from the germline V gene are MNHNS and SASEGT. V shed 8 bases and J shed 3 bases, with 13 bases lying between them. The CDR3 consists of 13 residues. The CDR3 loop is CASAQGTHYGYTF. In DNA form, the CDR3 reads TGTGCCAGCGCCCAGGGGACCCACTATGGCTACACCTTC.

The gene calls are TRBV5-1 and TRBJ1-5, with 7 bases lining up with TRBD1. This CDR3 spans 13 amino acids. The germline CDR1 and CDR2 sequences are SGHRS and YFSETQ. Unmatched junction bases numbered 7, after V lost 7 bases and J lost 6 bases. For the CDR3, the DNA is TGCGCCAGCGGCCAGGGGGTCGGTCAGCCCCAGCATTTT. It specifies CASGQGVGQPQHF.

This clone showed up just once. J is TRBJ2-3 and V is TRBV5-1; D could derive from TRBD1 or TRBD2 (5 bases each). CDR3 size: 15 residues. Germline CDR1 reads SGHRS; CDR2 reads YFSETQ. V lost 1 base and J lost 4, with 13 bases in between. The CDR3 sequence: CASSLPGRGADTQYF. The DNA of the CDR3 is TGCGCCAGCAGCTTGCCGGGCCGAGGGGCAGATACGCAGTATTTT.

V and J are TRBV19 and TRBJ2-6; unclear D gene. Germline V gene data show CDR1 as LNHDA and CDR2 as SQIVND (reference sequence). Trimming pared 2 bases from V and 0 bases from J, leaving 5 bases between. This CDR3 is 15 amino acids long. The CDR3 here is CASSIQTSGANVLTF. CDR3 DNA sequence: TGTGCCAGTAGTATACAAACCTCTGGGGCCAACGTCCTGACTTTC.

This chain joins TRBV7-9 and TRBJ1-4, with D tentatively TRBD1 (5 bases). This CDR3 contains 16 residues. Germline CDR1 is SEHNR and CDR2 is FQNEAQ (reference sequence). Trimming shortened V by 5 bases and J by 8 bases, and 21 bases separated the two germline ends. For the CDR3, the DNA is TGTGCCAGCAGCCGGGGCTGGTCAGGGTTAGAGGAAAAACTGTTTTTT. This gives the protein CASSRGWSGLEEKLFF.

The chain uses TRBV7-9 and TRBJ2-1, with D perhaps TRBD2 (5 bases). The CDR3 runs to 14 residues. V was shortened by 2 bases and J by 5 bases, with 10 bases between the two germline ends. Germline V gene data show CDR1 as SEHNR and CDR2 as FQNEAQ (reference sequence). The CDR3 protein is CASSLSLAHNEQFF. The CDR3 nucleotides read TGTGCCAGCAGCTTATCCCTAGCCCACAATGAGCAGTTCTTC.

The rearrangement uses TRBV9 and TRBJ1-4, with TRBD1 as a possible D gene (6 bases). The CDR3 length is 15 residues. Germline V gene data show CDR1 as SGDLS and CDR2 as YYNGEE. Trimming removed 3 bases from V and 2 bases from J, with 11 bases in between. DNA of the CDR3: TGTGCCAGCAGCGCCAGGGGTAACACTAATGAAAAACTGTTTTTT. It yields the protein CASSARGNTNEKLFF.

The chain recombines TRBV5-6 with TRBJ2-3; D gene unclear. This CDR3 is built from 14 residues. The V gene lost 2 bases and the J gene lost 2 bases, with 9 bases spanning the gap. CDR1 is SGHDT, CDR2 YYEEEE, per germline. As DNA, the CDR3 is TGTGCCAGCAGCTTCTTTATTGACACAGATACGCAGTATTTT. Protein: CASSFFIDTDTQYF.

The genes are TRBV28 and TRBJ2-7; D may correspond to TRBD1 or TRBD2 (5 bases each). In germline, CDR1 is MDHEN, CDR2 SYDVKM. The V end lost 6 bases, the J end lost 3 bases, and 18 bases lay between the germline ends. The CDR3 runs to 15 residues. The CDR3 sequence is CASRPRDRAVYEQYF. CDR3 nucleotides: TGTGCCAGCAGGCCCCGGGACCGAGCTGTCTACGAGCAGTACTTC.

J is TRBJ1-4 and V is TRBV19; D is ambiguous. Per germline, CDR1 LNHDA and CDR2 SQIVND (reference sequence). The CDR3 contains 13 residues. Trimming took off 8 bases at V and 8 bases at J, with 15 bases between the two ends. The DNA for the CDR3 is TGTGCCAGTCAACCCGTGGCGGGCGAAAAACTGTTTTTT. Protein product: CASQPVAGEKLFF.

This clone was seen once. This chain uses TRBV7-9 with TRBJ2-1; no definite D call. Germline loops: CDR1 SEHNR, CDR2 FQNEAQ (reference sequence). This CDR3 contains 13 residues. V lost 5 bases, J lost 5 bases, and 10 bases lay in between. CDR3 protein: CASSPDVNNEQFF. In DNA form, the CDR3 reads TGTGCCAGCAGCCCCGACGTAAACAATGAGCAGTTCTTC.

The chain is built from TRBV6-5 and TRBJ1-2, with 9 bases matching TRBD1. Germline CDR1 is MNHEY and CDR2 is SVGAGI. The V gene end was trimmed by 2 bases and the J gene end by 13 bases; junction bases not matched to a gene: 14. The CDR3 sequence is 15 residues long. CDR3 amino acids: CASSYTGGMAVRSTF. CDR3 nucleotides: TGTGCCAGCAGTTACACAGGGGGCATGGCGGTTCGTTCCACCTTC.

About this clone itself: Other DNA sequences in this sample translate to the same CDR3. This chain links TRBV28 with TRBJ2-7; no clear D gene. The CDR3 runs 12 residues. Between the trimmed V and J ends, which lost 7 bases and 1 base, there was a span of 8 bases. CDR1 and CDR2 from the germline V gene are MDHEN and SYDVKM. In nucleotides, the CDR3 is TGTGCCAGCATGGGCAGGTCCTACGAGCAGTACTTC. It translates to CASMGRSYEQYF. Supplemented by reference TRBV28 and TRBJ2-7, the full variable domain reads DVKVTQSSRYLVKRTGEKVFLECVQDMDHENMFWYRQDPGLGLRLIYFSYDVKMKEKGDIPEGYSVSREKKERFSLILESASTNQTSMYLCASMGRSYEQYFGPGTRLTVT.

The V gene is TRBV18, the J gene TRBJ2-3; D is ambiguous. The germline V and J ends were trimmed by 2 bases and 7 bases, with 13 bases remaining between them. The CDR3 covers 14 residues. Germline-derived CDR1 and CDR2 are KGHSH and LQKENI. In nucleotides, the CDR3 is TGTGCCAGCTCACCAAGAAGAGATTCTAATACGCAGTATTTT. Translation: CASSPRRDSNTQYF.

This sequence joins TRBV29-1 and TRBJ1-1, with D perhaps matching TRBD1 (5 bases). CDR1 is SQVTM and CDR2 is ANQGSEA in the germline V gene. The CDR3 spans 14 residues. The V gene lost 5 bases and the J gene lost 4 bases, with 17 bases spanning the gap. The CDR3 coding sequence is TGCAGCGTTACATCTTGGCCGGGGGGCACTGAAGCTTTCTTT. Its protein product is CSVTSWPGGTEAFF.

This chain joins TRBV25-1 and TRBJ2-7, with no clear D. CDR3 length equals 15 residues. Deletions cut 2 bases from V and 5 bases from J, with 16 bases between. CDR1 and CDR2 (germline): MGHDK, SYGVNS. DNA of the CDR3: TGTGCCAGCAGTGAACCCGGATCTTCCAAGGACGAGCAGTACTTC. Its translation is CASSEPGSSKDEQYF.

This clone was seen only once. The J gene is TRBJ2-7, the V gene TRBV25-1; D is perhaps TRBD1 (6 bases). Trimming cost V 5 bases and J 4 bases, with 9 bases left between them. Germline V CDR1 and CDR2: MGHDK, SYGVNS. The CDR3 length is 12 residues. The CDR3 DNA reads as TGTGCCAGCAGTCAAACAGGGTACGAGCAGTACTTC. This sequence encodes CASSQTGYEQYF.

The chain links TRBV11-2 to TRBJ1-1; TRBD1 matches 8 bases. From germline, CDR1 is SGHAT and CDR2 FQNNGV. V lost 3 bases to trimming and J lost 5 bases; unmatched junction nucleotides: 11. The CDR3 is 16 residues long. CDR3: CASSFPGQVVRTEAFF. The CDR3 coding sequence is TGTGCCAGCAGCTTTCCGGGACAGGTCGTTAGAACTGAAGCTTTCTTT.

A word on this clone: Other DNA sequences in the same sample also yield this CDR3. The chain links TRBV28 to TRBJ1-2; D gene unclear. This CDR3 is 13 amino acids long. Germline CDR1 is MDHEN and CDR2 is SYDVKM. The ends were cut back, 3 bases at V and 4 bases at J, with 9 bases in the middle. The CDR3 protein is CASSLRQPYGYTF. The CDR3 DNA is TGTGCCAGCAGTTTGAGGCAGCCCTATGGCTACACCTTC.

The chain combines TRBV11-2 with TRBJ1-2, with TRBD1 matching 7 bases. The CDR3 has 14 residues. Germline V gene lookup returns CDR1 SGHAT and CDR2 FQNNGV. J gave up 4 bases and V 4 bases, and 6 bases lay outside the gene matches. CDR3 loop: CASSSRQGAYGYTF. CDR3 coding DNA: TGTGCCAGCAGCTCCCGACAGGGAGCCTATGGCTACACCTTC.